This T cell receptor beta chain is drawn from a study of blood T cell repertoires in COVID-19 (dated by TCRdb to 2018 to 2021). Background on the whole study: Samples covering the acute and convalescent phases of COVID-19 were provided by collaborators in the United States, Italy and Spain. The repertoires were made available in a free public database intended to serve as a resource for research on the immune response to SARS-CoV-2. The samples were drawn from two sources: the first 160 participants of the ongoing ImmuneRACE study, and over 1,000 subjects contributed by 6 global collaborators. Subjects who had been exposed to COVID-19, were actively infected with it, or had recovered from it provided the deeply sampled blood TCRbeta repertoires that made up the dataset. Nearly every sample came with metadata listing a de-identified subject ID, COVID-19 status, age in years and sex. The prospective study material was composed of cDNA or gDNA derived from T cells, B-cell-depleted T cells, or PBMCs. Where available, HLA class I and class II types were taken from metadata supplied by the sample provider and were not determined by assay-based typing. The investigation overall reported the following: The quantity of clinical and demographic metadata differed by source and by participant and was supplied without curation.

The immunoSEQ Assay, a bias-controlled multiplex PCR, was used to amplify TCRbeta CDR3 regions from genomic DNA. In the paper's pipeline: The number of nucleated cells in each sample was estimated from the amplification of reference gene primers within the assay. Sequence reads were collapsed and filtered to measure the absolute abundance of every unique TCRbeta CDR3 rearrangement. Productive Simpson clonality was computed per sample as the square root of Simpson's diversity index over productive rearrangements. TCRdb took over this immuneACCESS table, retaining in-frame rearrangements with V and J assigned. Such tables are incomplete; in checked studies, under half of the missing clones stem from an unresolved V gene, and the remainder is unexplained. The DNA was the basis for D and trimming; V, J and clone size are from that table. Counted in this sample were 440,000 or so clones; around nine tenths of them appeared once. The ten top clones hold about 1.4% of the sample.

Only a few counts were recorded for this clone. The antigen this receptor binds is unknown. The input lacks base qualities; no much larger clone sits a single base away. Other DNA variants within this sample encode the same CDR3. In Seattle, one collaborating source enrolled patients while the infection was active and tracked those patients longitudinally over the course of disease. Each collaborating institution followed its own protocols to collect whole blood in K2EDTA tubes. For TCRbeta analysis, collaborators shipped samples as frozen whole blood, isolated PBMCs, or DNA extracted from either of those sample types. Spanning cysteine to phenylalanine, the CDR3 consists of 14 amino acids. The kept DNA is CDR3 alone, 42 bases in frame from the first base. As encoded in the germline V gene (reference sequence), CDR1 is MNHNY while CDR2 is SVGAGI. V is pruned by 2 bases and J by 1 base, leaving 1 base of the junction without a gene match.

Sequenced material: peripheral blood. The sequence joins TRBV6-6 to TRBJ1-1; the junction holds 7 bases that match TRBD1. This sequence originates from a woman in her thirties or forties with COVID-19, enrolled during active disease. The base sequence is TGTGCCAGCAGTTACAGACAGGGGAACACTGAAGCTTTCTTT. Its translation reads: CASSYRQGNTEAFF.